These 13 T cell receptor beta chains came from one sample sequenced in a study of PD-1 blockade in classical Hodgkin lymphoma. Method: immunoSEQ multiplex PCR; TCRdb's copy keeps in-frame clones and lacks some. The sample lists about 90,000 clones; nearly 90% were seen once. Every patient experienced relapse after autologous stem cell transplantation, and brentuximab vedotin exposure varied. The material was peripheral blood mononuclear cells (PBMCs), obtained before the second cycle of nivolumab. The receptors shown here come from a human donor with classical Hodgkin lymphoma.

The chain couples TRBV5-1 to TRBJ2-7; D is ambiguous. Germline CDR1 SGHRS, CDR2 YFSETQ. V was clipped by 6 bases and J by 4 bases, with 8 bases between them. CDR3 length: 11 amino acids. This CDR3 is CASTDNYEQYF. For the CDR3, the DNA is TGCGCCAGCACCGACAATTACGAGCAGTACTTC. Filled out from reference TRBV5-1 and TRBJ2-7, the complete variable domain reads KAGVTQTPRYLIKTRGQQVTLSCSPISGHRSVSWYQQTPGQGLQFLFEYFSETQRNKGNFPGRFSGRQFSNSRSEMNVSTLELGDSALYLCASTDNYEQYFGPGTRLTVT.

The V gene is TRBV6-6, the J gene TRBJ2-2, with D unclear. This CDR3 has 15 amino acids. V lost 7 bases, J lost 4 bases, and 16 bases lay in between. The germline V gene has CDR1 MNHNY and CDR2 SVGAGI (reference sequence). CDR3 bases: TGTGCCAGCACAGTCACTCCCACAGTCACCGGGGAGCTGTTTTTT. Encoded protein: CASTVTPTVTGELFF.

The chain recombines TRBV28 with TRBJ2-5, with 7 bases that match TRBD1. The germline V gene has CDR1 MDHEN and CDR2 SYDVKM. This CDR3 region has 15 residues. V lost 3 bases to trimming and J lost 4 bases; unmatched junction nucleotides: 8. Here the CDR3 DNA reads TGTGCCAGCAGTTTGCTAAGGGGGCCCAGAGAGACCCAGTACTTC. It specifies CASSLLRGPRETQYF.

The CDR3 loop reads CASSGSGGLGEQYF. The CDR3 DNA is TGTGCCAGCAGTGGTTCAGGGGGATTGGGCGAGCAGTACTTC. The chain is built from TRBV2 and TRBJ2-7; 7 bases line up with TRBD1. V dropped 4 bases and J dropped 6; count of bases not matched to a gene: 9. This CDR3 is built from 14 residues. In germline, CDR1 is SNHLY, CDR2 FYNNEI. The whole variable domain, remainder taken from reference TRBV2 and TRBJ2-7, is EPEVTQTPSHQVTQMGQEVILRCVPISNHLYFYWYRQILGQKVEFLVSFYNNEISEKSEIFDDQFSVERPDGSNFTLKIRSTKLEDSAMYFCASSGSGGLGEQYFGPGTRLTVT.

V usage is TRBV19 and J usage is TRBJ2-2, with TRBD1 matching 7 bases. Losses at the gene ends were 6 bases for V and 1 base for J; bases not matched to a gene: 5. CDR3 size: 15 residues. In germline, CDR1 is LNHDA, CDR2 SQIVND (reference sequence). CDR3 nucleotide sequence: TGTGCCAGTAGGGCCCCAGGGGGGAACACCGGGGAGCTGTTTTTT. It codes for CASRAPGGNTGELFF. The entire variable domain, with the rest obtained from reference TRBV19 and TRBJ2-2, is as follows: DGGITQSPKYLFRKEGQNVTLSCEQNLNHDAMYWYRQDPGQGLRLIYYSQIVNDFQKGDIAEGYSVSREKKESFPLTVTSAQKNPTAFYLCASRAPGGNTGELFFGEGSRLTVL.

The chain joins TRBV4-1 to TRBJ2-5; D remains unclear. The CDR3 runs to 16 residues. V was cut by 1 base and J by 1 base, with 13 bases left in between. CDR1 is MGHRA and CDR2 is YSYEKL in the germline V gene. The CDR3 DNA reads TGCGCCAGCAGCCAAGGGTACGGGCTCTCCCAAGAGACCCAGTACTTC. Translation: CASSQGYGLSQETQYF.

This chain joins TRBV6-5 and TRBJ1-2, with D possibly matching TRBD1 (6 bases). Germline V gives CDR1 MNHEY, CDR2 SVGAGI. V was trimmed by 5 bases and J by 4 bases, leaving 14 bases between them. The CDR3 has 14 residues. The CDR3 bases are TGTGCCAGCAGTAGGGGGGGGACGGGCTATGGCTACACCTTC. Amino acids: CASSRGGTGYGYTF.

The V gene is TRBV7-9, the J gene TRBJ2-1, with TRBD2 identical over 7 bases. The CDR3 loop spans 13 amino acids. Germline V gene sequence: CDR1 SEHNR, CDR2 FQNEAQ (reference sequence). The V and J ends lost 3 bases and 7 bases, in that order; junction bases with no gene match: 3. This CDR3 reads CASSLGTTNEQFF. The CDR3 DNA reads TGTGCCAGCAGCTTGGGGACTACAAATGAGCAGTTCTTC. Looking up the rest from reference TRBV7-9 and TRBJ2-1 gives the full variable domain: DTGVSQNPRHKITKRGQNVTFRCDPISEHNRLYWYRQTLGQGPEFLTYFQNEAQLEKSRLLSDRFSAERPKGSFSTLEIQRTEQGDSAMYLCASSLGTTNEQFFGPGTRLTVL.

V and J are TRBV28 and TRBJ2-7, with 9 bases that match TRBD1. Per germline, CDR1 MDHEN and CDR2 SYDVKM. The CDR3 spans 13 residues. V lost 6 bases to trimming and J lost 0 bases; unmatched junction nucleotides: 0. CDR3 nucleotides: TGTGCCAGCAGACAGGGGGCCTCCTACGAGCAGTACTTC. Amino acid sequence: CASRQGASYEQYF.

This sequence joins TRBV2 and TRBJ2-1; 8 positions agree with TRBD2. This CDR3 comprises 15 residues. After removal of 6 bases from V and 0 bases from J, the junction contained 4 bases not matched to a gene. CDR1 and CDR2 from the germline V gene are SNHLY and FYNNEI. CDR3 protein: CASRQLADSYNEQFF. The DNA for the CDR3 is TGTGCCAGCAGACAACTAGCGGACTCCTACAATGAGCAGTTCTTC.

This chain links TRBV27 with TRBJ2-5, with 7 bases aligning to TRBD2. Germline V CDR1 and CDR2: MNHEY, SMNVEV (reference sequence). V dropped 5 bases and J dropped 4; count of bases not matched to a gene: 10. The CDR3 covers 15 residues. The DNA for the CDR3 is TGTGCCAGCAGTACCAGGACTAGGGTAGGAGAGACCCAGTACTTC. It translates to CASSTRTRVGETQYF.

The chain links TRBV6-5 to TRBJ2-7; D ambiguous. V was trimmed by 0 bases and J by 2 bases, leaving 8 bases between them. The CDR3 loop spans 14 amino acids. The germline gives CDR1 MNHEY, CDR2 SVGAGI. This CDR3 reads CASSYSGWAYEQYF. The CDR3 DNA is TGTGCCAGCAGTTACTCAGGGTGGGCCTACGAGCAGTACTTC.

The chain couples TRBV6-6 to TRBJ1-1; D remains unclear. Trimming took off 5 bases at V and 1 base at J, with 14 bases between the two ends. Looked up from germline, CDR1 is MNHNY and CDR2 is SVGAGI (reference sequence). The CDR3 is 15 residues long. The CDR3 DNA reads TGTGCCAGCAGTAGCCCCCTGGTCAGGAACACTGAAGCTTTCTTT. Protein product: CASSSPLVRNTEAFF.